This entry describes one TCR beta chain. Measured with immunoSEQ multiplex PCR; TCRdb has only the in-frame clones, and not every one. Here the sample spans about 130,000 clones, roughly four fifths being singletons. The sample belongs to a study of blood T cell repertoires in COVID-19. Study summary: Sample material is recorded as cDNA or gDNA derived from T cells, B-cell-depleted T cells, or PBMCs.

Trimming removed 6 bases at V and 1 base at J, with 9 bases between. This CDR3 contains 13 residues. The chain combines TRBV12-3 or TRBV12-4 with TRBJ1-1; TRBD1 might be the D (5 bases). The specimen was peripheral blood. The source is a man aged 35-49 years with active or convalescent COVID-19. The CDR3, as DNA: TGTGCCAGCAGGAGCAGGGAGAACACTGAAGCTTTCTTT. Amino acid sequence: CASRSRENTEAFF.